Here is one T cell receptor beta chain with its context. Antigen unknown. This record belongs to a study of T cells after yellow fever vaccination. General study findings and limits: Post-booster samples contained most primary-vaccination clones (approximately 96% CD4, around 89% CD8). Sorted repertoires could include abundant contaminating clonotypes from bulk cells.

For TCR, cDNA came from 5'RACE template switching, which added a universal primer site and UMIs. TCRdb called the 5' RACE reads again in MiXCR, with one record for every CDR3 protein. The table has approximately 510,000 distinct CDR3 sequences, around a fifth seen once. This CDR3 spans 12 amino acids. Trimming cost V 6 bases and J 7 bases, with 12 bases left between them. The V gene is TRBV12-3 or TRBV12-4, the J gene TRBJ1-1; possible D gene TRBD1, 5 bases. The specimen was PBMCs, collected less than 25 days after the first yellow fever vaccination. This clonotype was obtained from a man aged 18-30 years who received the YFV17D yellow fever vaccine. CDR3 in DNA: TGTGCCAGCAGGGGGGGAGGGTTTGAAGCTTTCTTT. Translated: CASRGGGFEAFF.